The next 20 T cell receptor beta chains were all read from a single sample in a study of T cell repertoires in cytomegalovirus infection. TCRdb recomputed calls from the reads with MiXCR, one row per CDR3 protein. Counted here are hundreds of thousands of distinct CDR3 sequences, about a sixth occurring once; the ten biggest clones make up 12%. Sequenced sample: PBMCs. These receptor sequences come from a human donor in good health (CMV status not recorded). Some clones in this sample may be carry-over from other donors' samples.

This clonotype appeared a few times. V is TRBV5-4 and J is TRBJ2-1, with 7 bases fitting TRBD2. Unmatched junction bases numbered 8, after V lost 0 bases and J lost 5 bases. Germline V gene lookup returns CDR1 SGHNT and CDR2 YYREEE (reference sequence). The CDR3 has 16 residues. CDR3 sequence: CASSLDGRGSNNEQFF. In nucleotides, the CDR3 is TGTGCCAGCAGCTTGGATGGGCGGGGGTCTAACAATGAGCAGTTCTTC.

This chain connects TRBV6-6 to TRBJ1-4, with TRBD1 identical over 11 bases. Germline V gene lookup returns CDR1 MNHNY and CDR2 SVGAGI (reference sequence). CDR3 size: 14 residues. J gave up 4 bases and V 6 bases, and 1 base lay outside the gene matches. The chain's CDR3 is CASRGQGGNEKLFF. CDR3 DNA sequence: TGTGCCAGCAGGGGACAGGGGGGTAATGAAAAACTGTTTTTT.

This clonotype appeared many times. This rearrangement joins TRBV7-2 to TRBJ1-2; D unresolved. CDR3 size: 14 residues. Germline V CDR1 and CDR2: SGHTA, FQGNSA. Trimming removed 3 bases at V and 1 base at J, with 9 bases between. CDR3 in DNA: TGTGCCAGCAGCTTTGGGGTCATTAACTATGGCTACACCTTC. Amino acids: CASSFGVINYGYTF.

This clonotype occurred many times. This chain links TRBV7-2 with TRBJ1-1; D call uncertain. V lost 5 bases and J lost 5, with 9 bases in between. Germline V gene lookup returns CDR1 SGHTA and CDR2 FQGNSA. The CDR3 spans 12 residues. This CDR3 reads CASSRTGTEAFF. CDR3 DNA sequence: TGTGCCAGCAGCCGGACGGGGACTGAAGCTTTCTTT. The whole variable domain, remainder taken from reference TRBV7-2 and TRBJ1-1, is GAGVSQSPSNKVTEKGKDVELRCDPISGHTALYWYRQSLGQGLEFLIYFQGNSAPDKSGLPSDRFSAERTGGSVSTLTIQRTQQEDSAVYLCASSRTGTEAFFGQGTRLTVV.

The chain couples TRBV4-3 to TRBJ2-3; 12 bases agree with TRBD2. The V gene end was trimmed by 0 bases and the J gene end by 2 bases; junction bases not matched to a gene: 15. Germline assignment: CDR1 LGHNA and CDR2 YSLEER. The CDR3 consists of 21 residues. The CDR3 protein is CASSQDWGSGTSGFYTDTQYF. The CDR3 coding sequence is TGCGCCAGCAGCCAAGATTGGGGCTCGGGGACTAGCGGGTTCTACACAGATACGCAGTATTTT.

This clonotype was seen a few times. The chain links TRBV20-1 to TRBJ2-2; 7 bases are a match to TRBD2. This CDR3 is 13 amino acids long. The germline V gene encodes CDR1 DFQATT and CDR2 SNEGSKA (reference sequence). Trimming at V came to 6 bases and at J to 7 bases, leaving 8 bases not matched to a gene. CDR3 loop: CSAAKAGVGELFF. In nucleotides, the CDR3 is TGCAGTGCCGCAAAGGCGGGGGTCGGGGAGCTGTTTTTT.

In the case of this clonotype: A read error is possible here, since a much larger clone lies one base away. The rearrangement joins TRBV6-8 to TRBJ2-7; a weak D match, TRBD2 (5 bases). There are 14 residues in the CDR3. V lost 0 bases and J lost 2, with 8 bases in between. The germline gives CDR1 MNHGY, CDR2 SAAAGT. CDR3 sequence: CASSYSNGTYEQYF. In nucleotides, the CDR3 is TGTGCCAGCAGTTACTCGAACGGGACCTACGAGCAGTACTTC.

This clonotype showed up just a few times. Written as DNA, the CDR3 is TGTGCCAGCAGCCAAAACATGCGGGGGATCACAGGAGATACGCAGTATTTT. As protein: CASSQNMRGITGDTQYF. V usage is TRBV3-1 and J usage is TRBJ2-3; 7 nucleotides agree with TRBD2. In germline, CDR1 is LGHDT, CDR2 YNNKEL (reference sequence). The CDR3 consists of 17 residues. The ends lost 2 bases at V and 5 bases at J; junction bases unmatched: 13.

The chain has TRBV12-3 or TRBV12-4 and TRBJ2-7, with D unclear. CDR3 length: 14 residues. V lost 3 bases, J lost 3 bases, and 12 bases lay in between. The CDR3 sequence is CASSFSVFLYEQYF. CDR3 nucleotides: TGTGCCAGCAGTTTTTCGGTATTTCTCTACGAGCAGTACTTC.

J is TRBJ1-4 and V is TRBV20-1; perhaps TRBD1 as D (5 bases). This CDR3 is 18 amino acids long. Trimming removed 1 base from V and 0 bases from J, with 18 bases in between. Germline V CDR1 and CDR2: DFQATT, SNEGSKA (reference sequence). The CDR3 bases are TGCAGTGCTAGAGGTTTCCAAGCCGGGGGGGCAACTAATGAAAAACTGTTTTTT. Amino acids: CSARGFQAGGATNEKLFF.

This clonotype is a singleton in its sample. The CDR3 here is CASSQLRDGNYGYTF. DNA for the CDR3: TGCGCCAGCAGCCAACTGCGGGACGGAAACTATGGCTACACCTTC. The chain links TRBV4-3 to TRBJ1-2, with TRBD1 as a possible D gene (5 bases). Trimming left V 2 bases short and J 2 bases short, with 12 bases between. In germline, CDR1 is LGHNA, CDR2 YSLEER. The CDR3 loop spans 15 amino acids.

The rearrangement links TRBV19 to TRBJ2-1; 10 bases map to TRBD1. The CDR3 covers 18 residues. Germline CDR1 reads LNHDA; CDR2 reads SQIVND (reference sequence). With 8 bases clipped from V and 2 bases from J, the junction kept 15 bases outside the gene matches. In DNA, the CDR3 is TGTGCCAGTGAATCGCGGGACAGGGGAGTTAGGGCCTACAATGAGCAGTTCTTC. Translation: CASESRDRGVRAYNEQFF.

This clonotype came up many times. The chain links TRBV7-2 to TRBJ1-1; no clear D gene. The V end was cut by 5 bases, the J end by 3 bases, with 10 bases between. CDR1 is SGHTA, CDR2 FQGNSA, per germline. This CDR3 spans 13 amino acids. The CDR3 DNA reads TGTGCCAGCAGCCAACAGACGTACACTGAAGCTTTCTTT. Translated: CASSQQTYTEAFF.

The count of this clonotype is one. The chain has TRBV5-1 and TRBJ2-7; the D call may be TRBD1 or TRBD2 (5 bases each). The CDR3 sequence is 12 residues long. Trimming stripped 0 bases from V and 13 bases from J, with 14 bases between. The germline V gene has CDR1 SGHRS and CDR2 YFSETQ. The CDR3 here is CASSLDGTGGYF. DNA for the CDR3: TGCGCCAGCAGCTTGGATGGGACGGGTGGTTACTTC.

In its sample, this clonotype was seen once. The chain recombines TRBV19 with TRBJ2-7, with 7 bases aligning to TRBD1. The junction had 6 bases not matched to a gene; V was cut back by 5 bases and J by 5 bases. The CDR3 is 13 residues long. Germline CDR1 and CDR2: LNHDA and SQIVND (reference sequence). CDR3 sequence: CASSGAQGNEQYF. CDR3 nucleotides: TGTGCCAGTAGTGGCGCACAGGGGAACGAGCAGTACTTC.

This clonotype was observed a few times. The chain links TRBV4-3 to TRBJ1-1; no clear D gene. The CDR3 is 15 residues long. The V end was cut by 0 bases, the J end by 1 base, with 9 bases between. Germline lookup yields CDR1 LGHNA and CDR2 YSLEER. CDR3 loop: CASSQDGGPNTEAFF. In DNA, the CDR3 is TGCGCCAGCAGCCAAGACGGAGGGCCGAACACTGAAGCTTTCTTT.

There are many counts of this clonotype. The chain employs TRBV6-2 or TRBV6-3 and TRBJ2-1; D is undetermined. V shed 4 bases and J shed 3 bases, with 19 bases lying between them. From germline, CDR1 is MNHEY and CDR2 SVGEGT. The CDR3 sequence is 17 residues long. The CDR3 nucleotides are TGTGCCAGCAGTTCCTCTTACGCTCGGGCGGTCTACAATGAGCAGTTCTTC. This codes for CASSSSYARAVYNEQFF.

The V call is TRBV18, the J call TRBJ2-2; TRBD1 aligns across 12 bases. The V and J ends lost 3 bases and 7 bases, in that order; junction bases with no gene match: 6. The germline V gene encodes CDR1 KGHSH and CDR2 LQKENI. CDR3 length equals 16 residues. The CDR3, as DNA: TGTGCCAGCTCACCGGCCGGGACAGGGGGCATCGGGGAGCTGTTTTTT. This gives the protein CASSPAGTGGIGELFF.

This clonotype was recorded at least ten times. This chain connects TRBV7-9 to TRBJ1-1; D is undetermined. V lost 3 bases, J lost 2 bases, and 7 bases lay in between. Looked up from germline, CDR1 is SEHNR and CDR2 is FQNEAQ (reference sequence). The CDR3 consists of 13 residues. This CDR3 is CASSFRLNTEAFF. CDR3 nucleotides: TGTGCCAGCAGCTTCCGACTAAACACTGAAGCTTTCTTT.

This clonotype showed up many times. The chain couples TRBV19 to TRBJ1-2; perhaps TRBD1 as D (5 bases). V lost 3 bases, J lost 6 bases, and 17 bases lay in between. CDR1 and CDR2 from the germline V gene are LNHDA and SQIVND (reference sequence). The CDR3 is 15 amino acids. Here the CDR3 DNA reads TGTGCCAGTAGTATGTTACAATCGAGGGGCGATGGCTACACCTTC. Its translation: CASSMLQSRGDGYTF. The variable domain in full, completed from reference TRBV19 and TRBJ1-2, reads DGGITQSPKYLFRKEGQNVTLSCEQNLNHDAMYWYRQDPGQGLRLIYYSQIVNDFQKGDIAEGYSVSREKKESFPLTVTSAQKNPTAFYLCASSMLQSRGDGYTFGSGTRLTVV.